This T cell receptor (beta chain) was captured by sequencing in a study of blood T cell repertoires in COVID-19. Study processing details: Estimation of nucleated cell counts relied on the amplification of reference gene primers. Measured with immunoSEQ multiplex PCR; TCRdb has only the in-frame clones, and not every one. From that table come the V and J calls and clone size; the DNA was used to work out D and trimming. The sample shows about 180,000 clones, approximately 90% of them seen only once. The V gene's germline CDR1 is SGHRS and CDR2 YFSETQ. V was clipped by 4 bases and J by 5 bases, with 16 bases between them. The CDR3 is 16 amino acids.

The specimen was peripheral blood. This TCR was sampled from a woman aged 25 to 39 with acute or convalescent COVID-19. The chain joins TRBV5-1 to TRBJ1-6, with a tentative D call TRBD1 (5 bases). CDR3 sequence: CASSTAGPGNNSPLHF. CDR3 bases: TGCGCCAGCAGCACGGCGGGGCCAGGGAATAATTCACCCCTCCACTTT.